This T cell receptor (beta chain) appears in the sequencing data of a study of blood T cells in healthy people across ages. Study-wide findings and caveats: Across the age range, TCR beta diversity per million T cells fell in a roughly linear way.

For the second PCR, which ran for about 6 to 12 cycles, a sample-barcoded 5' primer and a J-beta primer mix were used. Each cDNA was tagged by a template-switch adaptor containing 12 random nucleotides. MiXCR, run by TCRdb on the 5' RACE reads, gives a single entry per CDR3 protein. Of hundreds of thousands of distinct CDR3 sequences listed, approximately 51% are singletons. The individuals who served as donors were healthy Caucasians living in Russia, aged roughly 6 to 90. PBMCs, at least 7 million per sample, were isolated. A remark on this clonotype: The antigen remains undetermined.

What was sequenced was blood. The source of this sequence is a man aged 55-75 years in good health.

The CDR3 region has the DNA TGTGCCAGCAGCTTAATGCGCGGGGAATGGCAGTACTTC. Translation: CASSLMRGEWQYF. The J gene is TRBJ2-7, the V gene TRBV7-2; a possible D gene is TRBD2 (6 bases). The germline V and J ends were trimmed by 2 bases and 9 bases, with 14 bases remaining between them. CDR3 length equals 13 residues. The germline CDR1 and CDR2 sequences are SGHTA and FQGNSA.